This note documents a single TCR beta chain sequence. The clone's antigen remains unknown. Base qualities are missing; no much larger clone stands one base away. This sample stems from a study of cytomegalovirus exposure and HLA in healthy donors (dated by TCRdb to between 2016 and 2019). Regarding the research as a whole: According to an earlier analysis of 450 to 650 of the donors, about 180 million T cells yielded 100 million or so unique TCR beta sequences and 276 Gb of sequence data. About 300 gigabases of sequencing data and approximately 85 million unique TCR sequences were included in an early release covering roughly 600 HLA-typed donors. The genetic ancestry cluster associated with self-reported Caucasian donors included about 84% of the approximately 430 genotyped donors. The study aimed to test whether signatures of past pathogen exposure could be identified by cataloging public T cell receptors. The study profiled the T cell repertoires of approximately 700 subjects by immunosequencing and related them to cytomegalovirus serostatus. In addition to the first cohort of 666 subjects, a separate validation cohort of approximately 120 different subjects was used. The study combined high-throughput TCR immunosequencing, statistical association of individual TCRs with disease status, and machine learning to predict cytomegalovirus infection status. A later analysis re-examined previously published TCR beta repertoires from 610 or so donors and added high-resolution HLA genotyping to investigate patterns of TCR occurrence. The later analysis used no new phenotypic data to find candidate immune exposures, relying instead on TCR beta sequences and their occurrence across donors. In an earlier analysis of roughly 600 of the donors, high-throughput TCR beta sequencing was used to judge whether each TCR beta V gene segment behaved as functional or pseudogenic. Alongside the repertoire data, information on donor age, sex, ethnicity and CMV serostatus was compiled. In a later genetic analysis, genome-wide SNP genotypes for about three fifths of the 666 donors were used, and that subset was treated as a discovery cohort. All discovery cohort repertoires had been generated using a single sequencing platform. Both class I and class II loci were covered by HLA typing, at four-digit resolution. Typing coverage varied by locus: roughly 620-630 donors for A, B, C, DRB1 and DQB1; approximately 500 for DQA1; over 600 for DPA1; under 490 for DPB1. Roughly five DR-DQ haplotypes were handled as single units for association and clustering because linkage in the cohort was strong. On average, 235,054 unique TCR beta nucleotide sequences were sequenced per donor among several hundred genotyped donors of the cohort, with roughly 18% of those sequences being non-productive. Results and caveats for the whole study, not just this receptor: A later genetic analysis reported fewer N-insertions in productive TCRs among donors in an Asian-associated ancestry cluster than the roughly 700-donor mean. The presence/absence analyses assumed that sequencing depth was roughly uniform across donors, and that assumption may not be true. The authors suggested that the approach could potentially be extended to other disease states and immunological phenotypes. The study gave a list of about 160 TCR beta chains associated with cytomegalovirus. CMV serostatus was the only immune exposure information available for the cohort. Only TCR beta chains were sequenced in this cohort, and the absence of alpha or paired-chain data limited detectable features. According to a later analysis, most CMV-associated TCR beta chains appeared to be HLA-restricted, and the HLA associations seemed to be driven largely by CMV exposure. According to a later analysis, TCR association rates differed among HLA loci, with DRB1 alleles showing the most associated TCRs and HLA-C alleles showing the fewest. While some public TCRs were present in many individuals, most TCR sequences turned up only very rarely across donors. At a false discovery rate of 0.05, a later analysis linked approximately 18,000 TCR beta sequences to specific HLA alleles. Seventeen rarely observed V segments, including chromosome 9 orphons, were excluded from the earlier analysis of a few hundred of the donors because counts were too low. Linkage disequilibrium might explain the correlated functional status among segregating V segments, but an unknown experimental factor could not be excluded. Because HLA typing was missing for some donors at each locus, association tests included only the typed subset. According to a later analysis, parvovirus B19, influenza, CMV and Epstein-Barr virus appeared linked to several top co-occurrence clusters. A later analysis found that HLA-associated TCR beta chains were more clonally expanded and had lower generation probabilities than equally common non-associated chains. A group of highly shared sequence variants was considered likely to be a technical artifact of the sequencing pipeline. In both the original and validation cohorts, the classifier was reported to diagnose cytomegalovirus status with high specificity and sensitivity. Strong co-occurrence of HLA alleles, especially DR and DQ, made assigning TCR associations to individual alleles difficult. A few of the identified cytomegalovirus-associated TCR beta chains were confirmed in vitro to be specific for cytomegalovirus antigens. A later genetic analysis associated a missense DCLRE1C variant with V-gene and J-gene trimming of TCR beta chains, and an independent cohort replicated the association. A further reported finding was that TCR beta sequences accurately predicted the HLA-A and HLA-B alleles for most subjects in the first cohort. Broadly in line with IMGT annotations, most TCR beta V segments showed up in productive rearrangements about 87% or about 30% of the time in an earlier analysis of 587 of the donors.

Library generation was performed with the immunoSEQ multiplex PCR assay. The multiplex PCR relied on a mix of 60 forward primers for TCR Vbeta segments and 13 reverse primers for TCR Jbeta segments. Amplification of the CDR3 region of rearranged TCR beta genes was performed with a multiplex PCR assay on genomic DNA. Amplified TCR beta libraries were sequenced as 87-base-pair reads on the Illumina HiSeq System. The authors' pipeline ran thus. A later analysis counted approximately 84 million unique TCR beta chains across the 666 repertoires, and approximately 11 million of these chains were shared by at least two donors. Raw reads were error-corrected and collapsed into unique sequences with a nearest-neighbor algorithm that merged closely related sequences to remove PCR and sequencing errors. CDR3 sequences were aligned to IMGT reference sequences to assign V, D and J gene segments. For a sequence to be retained, a match of at least six nucleotides to both a V gene segment and a J gene segment was required. A rearrangement was called productive if the CDR3 had no stop codons and remained in frame with V and J, and every other rearrangement was called non-productive. Following IMGT convention, CDR3 was defined as the stretch from the second conserved V-encoded cysteine to the conserved J-encoded phenylalanine. The earlier analysis of some 550 of the donors excluded any sequence lacking an unambiguous match to a single V gene segment. An earlier analysis of a few hundred of the donors called V segments functional above 56.7% productive rearrangements and segregating when the between-donor standard deviation exceeded 5%. A statistical classification framework was built for diagnosing cytomegalovirus status from the catalog of TCR beta chain sequences. In a later analysis, V and J genes were assigned by comparing TCR nucleotide sequences against IMGT/GENE-DB human TR gene sequences. Using the TCRdist pipeline, a later analysis assigned CDR3 sequences along with most-parsimonious VDJ recombination scenarios. In a later analysis, each TCR beta chain was defined by its CDR3 amino acid sequence together with its V-gene family, and reads lacking a unique V-gene family were excluded. To address suspected cross-contamination and a sequencing artifact, a later analysis removed around 600 highly shared, low-generation-probability nucleotide sequences. In a later analysis, a clonal expansion index was calculated for each public chain from normalized within-repertoire ranks of inferred template counts. Generation probabilities in a later analysis came from a VDJ recombination model fitted to out-of-frame rearrangements, and those results were checked against IGoR. Hypergeometric tests were used in a later analysis to score TCR-TCR, TCR-HLA and TCR-CMV co-occurrence, with a repertoire-size bias correction applied to the TCR pairs. In a later analysis, false discovery rates were estimated by permuting HLA or CMV assignments 20 times. A later analysis grouped co-occurring TCRs with DBSCAN, adding TCRdist sequence similarity when clustering within HLA-allele-positive subsets. For co-occurrence clustering, repertoires with fewer than 30,000 or more than 120,000 public chains were excluded, along with a handful of repertoires with anomalous nucleotide sharing. The table was pulled from immuneACCESS by TCRdb, which kept in-frame rearrangements only. Such tables lose some clones; where checked, under half of the loss comes from unresolved V genes, and the rest has no known cause. V and J calls and clone size are those listed in that table; D and trimming were worked out from the DNA. For this sample the table gives approximately 150,000 clones, of which 65% to 70% were detected only once. The leading ten clones occupy 4% to 5.5% of the sample.

The cohort was made up of approximately 670 healthy bone marrow donors. At the time of sampling, every cohort member was nominally healthy, though immune exposures that went unrecorded were likely present. The donor was CMV seropositive and belonged to the group of about 290 seropositive cohort members. Each donor provided a peripheral blood sample, and peripheral blood mononuclear cells were used for TCR beta sequencing. Genomic DNA extraction from the blood cell samples was performed with the Qiagen DNeasy Blood Extraction Kit. The source is a woman between 18 and 29 years old in good health and CMV-seropositive. The sequencing sample was made of PBMCs.

At the DNA level, the sequence is TGTGCCAGCAGCCACGGGGGGGCCTCGAACGAGCAGTACTTC. Its amino acids are CASSHGGASNEQYF. The receptor chain draws on TRBV7-9 and TRBJ2-7, with TRBD2 matching 8 junction bases. Taken from the germline V gene (reference sequence), the CDR1 and CDR2 loops are SEHNR and FQNEAQ. The CDR3 runs 14 amino acids, cysteine and phenylalanine included. The retained sequence is limited to the CDR3, 42 bases, with the frame set at the first base. Relative to germline, V is missing 5 bases and J is missing 5 bases, with 8 bases of the junction outside any gene match.